One sample yielded the 9 T cell receptor beta chains listed below, sequenced in a study of blood T cell repertoires in COVID-19. Sequencing was performed with immunoSEQ multiplex PCR; in TCRdb, only in-frame clones are kept and a portion is missing. Of 450,000 to 500,000 clones listed, approximately 85% are singletons. Sequencing was carried out using peripheral blood. Receptors originate from a human donor in a cohort sampled during active COVID-19.

The chain links TRBV5-1 to TRBJ1-1, with a tentative D call TRBD1 (5 bases). V dropped 0 bases and J dropped 5 bases, with 14 bases sitting between them. The CDR3 is made up of 15 amino acids. Looked up from germline, CDR1 is SGHRS and CDR2 is YFSETQ. The CDR3 region is CASSLAGVIGTEAFF. The DNA of the CDR3 is TGCGCCAGCAGCTTGGCGGGGGTGATTGGGACTGAAGCTTTCTTT.

This clone was seen just once. The chain recombines TRBV7-9 with TRBJ2-1; 8 bases are a match to TRBD2. Germline values: CDR1 SEHNR, CDR2 FQNEAQ (reference sequence). Trimming took 5 bases from V and 5 from J; bases not matched to a gene: 11. The CDR3 covers 16 residues. The CDR3 DNA reads TGTGCCAGCAGCCGGCCGCAGCGGGAGATTAACAATGAGCAGTTCTTC. It specifies CASSRPQREINNEQFF.

This clone has a count of ten or more. The rearrangement links TRBV6-2 or TRBV6-3 to TRBJ2-7; TRBD1 agrees at 7 bases. The CDR3 covers 15 residues. J was trimmed by 6 bases and V by 2 bases; bases with no gene match: 10. The germline V gene encodes CDR1 MNHEY and CDR2 SVGEGT. CDR3 in amino acids: CASSYLTTGLSEQYF. The CDR3 bases are TGTGCCAGCAGTTACCTTACGACAGGGTTATCCGAGCAGTACTTC.

The rearrangement joins TRBV7-8 to TRBJ2-7; possibly TRBD2 for D (5 bases). This CDR3 is 14 amino acids long. The V gene lost 5 bases and the J gene lost 4 bases, with 15 bases spanning the gap. Per the germline V gene, CDR1 is SGHVS and CDR2 is FQNEAQ. CDR3 sequence: CASSPSGSTYEQYF. The CDR3 nucleotides read TGTGCCAGCAGCCCGTCGGGGAGTACGTACGAGCAGTACTTC.

On this clone: This CDR3 is also generated by other DNA sequences in the sample. The chain links TRBV7-2 to TRBJ2-3; TRBD2 aligns across 11 bases. This CDR3 is built from 16 residues. Per the germline V gene, CDR1 is SGHTA and CDR2 is FQGNSA. V lost 2 bases to trimming and J lost 3 bases; unmatched junction nucleotides: 4. The CDR3 region has the DNA TGTGCCAGCAGCTTAACTAGCGGGAGTCAAACAGATACGCAGTATTTT. It encodes CASSLTSGSQTDTQYF.

The rearrangement links TRBV18 to TRBJ2-6; tentatively, D is TRBD1 (6 bases). V lost 4 bases to trimming and J lost 0 bases, with 13 bases between them. The CDR3 extends over 17 amino acids. Germline loops: CDR1 KGHSH, CDR2 LQKENI. CDR3 region: CASSLSGESSGANVLTF. The CDR3 nucleotides read TGTGCCAGCTCACTCTCAGGGGAGAGCTCTGGGGCCAACGTCCTGACTTTC.

This clone occurred once. The V call is TRBV9, the J call TRBJ1-3; 8 nucleotides line up with TRBD1. In germline, CDR1 is SGDLS, CDR2 YYNGEE. The J segment lost 2 bases and the V segment lost 4 bases, leaving 11 bases of the junction unmatched. CDR3 length: 17 amino acids. CDR3 DNA: TGTGCCAGCAGCCTAAGTGAGGGCAGGGGGCCTGGAAACACCATATATTTT. This encodes CASSLSEGRGPGNTIYF.

This clone was seen at least ten times. Other DNA sequences in this specimen translate into the identical CDR3. The V gene is TRBV7-2, the J gene TRBJ2-5; 11 nucleotides match TRBD1. The CDR3 totals 15 residues. Per germline, CDR1 SGHTA and CDR2 FQGNSA. V dropped 4 bases and J dropped 4; count of bases not matched to a gene: 5. This CDR3 reads CASSSPGQGGETQYF. For the CDR3, the DNA is TGTGCCAGCAGCTCGCCGGGACAGGGGGGAGAGACCCAGTACTTC.

V and J are TRBV6-1 and TRBJ2-5; perhaps TRBD2 as D (6 bases). Germline CDR1 and CDR2: MNHNS and SASEGT. The CDR3 extends over 16 amino acids. Trimming left V 2 bases short and J 4 bases short, with 17 bases between. CDR3 loop: CASSEMASAYPETQYF. The CDR3 DNA follows: TGTGCCAGCAGTGAAATGGCTAGCGCCTACCCAGAGACCCAGTACTTC.